Reported below is one TCR beta chain. Its cognate antigen has yet to be identified. No base quality values were provided; no much bigger clone lies one nucleotide off. The data were obtained in a study of CD8 T cells in Susac syndrome (dated by TCRdb to about 2019). Looking at the study overall: Whether CD8+ T cell activation and differentiation in Susac syndrome was antigen driven was tested using repertoire sequencing. Clonality of the CD8+ T cell repertoire was compared between more than 10 healthy donors, approximately 14 Susac syndrome patients and about 15 multiple sclerosis patients.

Reading the germline V gene gives CDR1 MNHEY and CDR2 SVGAGI. The CDR3, from cysteine to phenylalanine, totals 14 residues. Solely the CDR3 DNA is kept, with 42 bases framed from the first base. V is cut by 2 bases and J by 7 bases, and the space between the germline ends is 15 bases. Overall study results and their limits: The number of individuals in the TCR sequencing and HLA analysis was recognized as being relatively small.

High-throughput TCR beta sequencing profiled peripheral blood CD8+ and CD4+ T cells from healthy donors, Susac syndrome patients and multiple sclerosis patients. The multiple sclerosis controls were treatment-naive patients who had stable or active relapsing-remitting disease and met the revised McDonald criteria. Bulk CD8+ and CD4+ T cells were purified magnetically by negative isolation, whereas CD8+ TEMRA cells were enriched by FACS. Blood was collected in EDTA tubes and processed within 24 hours, with PBMCs isolated through density gradient centrifugation. PBMCs intended for TCR sequencing were frozen in liquid nitrogen and were later thawed in a 37 degrees C water bath. Purity of sorted or isolated CD4+, CD8+ and CD8+ TEMRA cells was at least 90%. RNA was extracted using the RNeasy kit, and about 0.45 to 1 ug of the RNA was reverse transcribed with random hexamers. TCR beta CDR3 regions were amplified with the immunoSEQ multiplex PCR assay covering 54 Vbeta and 13 Jbeta segments. PCR amplification bias was corrected using a synthetic template baseline for primer optimization and computational correction. The published analysis was carried out like this. Reads were annotated to V, D and J genes according to IMGT and were analyzed with immunoSEQ Analyzer, with only productive sequences retained. Clonality was calculated as one minus the Shannon entropy normalized by log2 of the number of productive unique sequences. For each patient and control, public and private clones were evaluated within the 100 most prevalent clones. A clone was defined as Susac-specific if it was absent from the healthy and MS cohorts, from over 1,000 published viral clones and from other ImmuneACCESS disease sequences. TCRdb reprocessed the public reads (quality trimming at Q25 with fastp, clone calling with MiXCR) and kept in-frame beta chains. Entries that share a CDR3 protein sequence are merged under the most common genes and DNA. The V and J calls and clone size come from TCRdb's table, not from the authors' own analysis. Present in this sample are 250,000 to 300,000 distinct CDR3 sequences, 80% to 90% of which were seen just once. In total, the top ten clones hold approximately 0.11% of the sample.

The clonotype originates from a human donor with multiple sclerosis. Recombination connected TRBV6-5 to TRBJ2-7; no D segment can be confidently identified. What was sequenced was CD8+ T cells from PBMCs. CDR3 loop: CASSYTYPAREQYF. In nucleotide form, the sequence is TGTGCCAGCAGTTACACATATCCGGCTCGAGAGCAGTACTTC.